The T cell receptor (beta chain) under discussion was sequenced for a study of graft-versus-host responses after intestinal transplantation. Repertoires were generated with immunoSEQ multiplex PCR, while TCRdb's copy carries only in-frame clones and drops some. The sample yields over 100,000 clones, approximately 95% seen once. Trimming pared 8 bases from V and 2 bases from J, leaving 3 bases between. Per the germline V gene, CDR1 is MNHEY and CDR2 is SMNVEV (reference sequence). The CDR3 is 10 residues long. Worth noting for this clone: The antigen is undetermined. The same CDR3 can be traced to other DNA sequences in this sample.

Sequencing used unstimulated CD8+ T cells sorted from spleen or lymph node cells, obtained before intestinal transplant. The receptor comes from a human donor who received an intestinal transplant. The chain combines TRBV27 with TRBJ2-5, with D hard to call. The CDR3 sequence: CASGQETQYF. CDR3 sequence (DNA): TGTGCCAGCGGGCAAGAGACCCAGTACTTC.